This T cell receptor beta chain is from a study of CD8 T cells in Susac syndrome. Reverse transcription of roughly 0.5 to 1 ug RNA was carried out with random hexamers. It was immunoSEQ multiplex PCR that amplified TCR beta CDR3 across 54 Vbeta and 13 Jbeta. From the immunoSEQ multiplex PCR reads, TCRdb called clonotypes with MiXCR, one entry per CDR3 protein. The table has roughly 150,000 distinct CDR3 sequences, approximately 94% seen once; the top ten hold more than 0.2%. In germline, CDR1 is LNHDA, CDR2 SQIVND (reference sequence). The CDR3 runs to 14 residues. Trimming left V 1 base short and J 1 base short, with 7 bases between.

This receptor was obtained from a human donor with multiple sclerosis. Sequenced sample: CD8+ T cells from PBMCs. The rearrangement links TRBV19 to TRBJ1-1, with D unclear. As DNA, the CDR3 is TGTGCCAGTAGTATAGGTCGGGGGAACACTGAAGCTTTCTTT. Translating gives CASSIGRGNTEAFF.